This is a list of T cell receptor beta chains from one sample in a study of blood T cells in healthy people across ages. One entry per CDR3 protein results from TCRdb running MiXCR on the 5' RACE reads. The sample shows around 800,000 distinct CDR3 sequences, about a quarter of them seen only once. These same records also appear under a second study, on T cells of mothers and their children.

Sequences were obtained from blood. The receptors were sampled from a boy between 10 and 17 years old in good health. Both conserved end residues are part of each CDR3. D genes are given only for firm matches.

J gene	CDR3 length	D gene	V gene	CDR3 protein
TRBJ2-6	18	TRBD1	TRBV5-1	CASSDGTGFLSGANVLTF
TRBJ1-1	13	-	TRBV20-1	CSVKIGEFIEAFF
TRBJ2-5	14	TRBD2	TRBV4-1	CASKSRSGGETQYF
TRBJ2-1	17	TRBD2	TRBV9	CASSLRQAGGMNGEQFF
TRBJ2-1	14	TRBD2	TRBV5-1	CASSLATSGDEQFF
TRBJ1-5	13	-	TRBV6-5	CASSYVQDQPQHF
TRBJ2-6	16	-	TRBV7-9	CASSFLKFSGANVLTF
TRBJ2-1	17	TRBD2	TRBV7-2	CASSLAFVAGGYNEQFF
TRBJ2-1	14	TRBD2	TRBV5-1	CASSRGLDGNEQFF
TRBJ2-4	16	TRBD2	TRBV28	CASSFAGLAGQGIQYF
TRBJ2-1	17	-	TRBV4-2	CASSPQGDWTSYNEQFF
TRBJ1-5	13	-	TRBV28	CASSLHVNQPQHF
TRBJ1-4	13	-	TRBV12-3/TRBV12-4	CASSLDVARKLFF
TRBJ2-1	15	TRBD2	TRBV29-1	CSVDGIAGFYNEQFF
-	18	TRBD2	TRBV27	CASRRLGTSGGAANEQFF
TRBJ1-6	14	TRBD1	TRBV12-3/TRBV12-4	CASRRGQDNSPLHF
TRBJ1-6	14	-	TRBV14	CASSTRGYNSPLHF
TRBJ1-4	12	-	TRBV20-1	CSASLAGEKLFF
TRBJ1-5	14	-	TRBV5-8	CASGRGYSNQPQHF
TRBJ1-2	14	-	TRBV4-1	CASSQDSGGDGYTF
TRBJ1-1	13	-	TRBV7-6	CASRMGVQGEAFF
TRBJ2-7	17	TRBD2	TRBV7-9	CASSPAGLAGPSYEQYF
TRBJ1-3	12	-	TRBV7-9	CASSSGGNTIYF
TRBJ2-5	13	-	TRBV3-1	CASRPGAEETQYF
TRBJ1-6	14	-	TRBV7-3	CASSLSGFGSPLHF
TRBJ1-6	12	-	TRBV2	CASAAEGFTLHF
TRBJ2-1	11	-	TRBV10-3	CAIGRGDEQFF
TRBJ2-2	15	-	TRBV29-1	CSVASPGEDTGELFF
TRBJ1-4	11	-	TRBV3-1	CASSPGRELFF
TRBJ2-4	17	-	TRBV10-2	CASSGGIGAGAKNIQYF
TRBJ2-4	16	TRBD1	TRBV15	CATSRGQGMAKNIQYF
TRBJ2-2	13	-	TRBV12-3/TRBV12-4	CASSPFDTGELFF
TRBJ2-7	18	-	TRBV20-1	CSARRGPLLVRLLYEQYF
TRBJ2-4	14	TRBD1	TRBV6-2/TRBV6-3	CASSFLTGSVIQYF
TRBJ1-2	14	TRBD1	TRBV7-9	CASSPTGQGYGYTF
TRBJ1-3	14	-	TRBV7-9	CASSEGSAGNTIYF
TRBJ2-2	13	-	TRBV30	CAWIRRNTGELFF
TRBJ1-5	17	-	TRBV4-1	CASSQWVVGYSNQPQHF
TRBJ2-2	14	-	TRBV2	CASSGAQGGGELFF
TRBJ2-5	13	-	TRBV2	CASSEEQQETQYF
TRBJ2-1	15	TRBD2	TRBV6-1	CASSVAGTSYNEQFF
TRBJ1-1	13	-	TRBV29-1	CSALAEGGTEAFF
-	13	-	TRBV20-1	CSARKGTGNEQFF
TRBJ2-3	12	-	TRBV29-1	CSAGRGRDTQYF
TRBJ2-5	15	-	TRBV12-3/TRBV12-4	CASSFGPGPQETQYF
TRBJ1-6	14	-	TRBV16	CASSPPGPNSPLHF
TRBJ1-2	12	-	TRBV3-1	CASSQNLRGYTF
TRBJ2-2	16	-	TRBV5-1	CASTLPSGHATGELFF
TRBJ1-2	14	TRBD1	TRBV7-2	CASSQTDREDGYTF
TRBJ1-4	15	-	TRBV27	CASSFRAGLGEKLFF
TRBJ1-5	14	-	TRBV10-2	CASSLPGSNQPQHF